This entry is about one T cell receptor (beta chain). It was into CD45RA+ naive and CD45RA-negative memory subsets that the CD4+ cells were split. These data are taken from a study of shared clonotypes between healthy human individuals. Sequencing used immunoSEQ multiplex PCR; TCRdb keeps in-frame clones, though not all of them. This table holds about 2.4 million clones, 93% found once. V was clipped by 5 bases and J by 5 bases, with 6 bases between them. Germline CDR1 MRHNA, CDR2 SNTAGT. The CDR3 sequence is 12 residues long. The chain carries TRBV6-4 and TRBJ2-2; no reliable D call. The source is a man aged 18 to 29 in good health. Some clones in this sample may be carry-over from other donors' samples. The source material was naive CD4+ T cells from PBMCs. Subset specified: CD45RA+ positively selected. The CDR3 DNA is TGTGCCAGCAGTTCACCGACCGGGGAGCTGTTTTTT. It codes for CASSSPTGELFF.